These T cell receptor beta chains were read from a single sample in a study of OX40 agonist ivuxolimab in advanced cancers. Assay used: immunoSEQ multiplex PCR; TCRdb lists only in-frame clones, some missing. Of fewer than 35,000 clones in the sample, approximately 90% were seen once. Sequenced material: CD4+ or CD8+ T cells sorted from blood, taken in a trial of the OX40 agonist ivuxolimab. These receptors were collected from an adult with an advanced solid tumor such as melanoma, head and neck, liver or kidney cancer. CDR3s include the opening cysteine and the closing phenylalanine or tryptophan. The order of the fields is J gene, V gene, D gene, clone size, CDR3 DNA, CDR3 protein. The D gene is left open where the match is weak. Clone size appears in some rows only: once, few, many, or a class for an expanded clone.

TRBJ2-1 TRBV7-3 TRBD2 - TGTGCCAGCAGCTTAAGTACTAGCGGGGTATTTAGCTACAATGAGCAGTTCTTC CASSLSTSGVFSYNEQFF
TRBJ1-1 TRBV19 - medium-sized TGTGCCAGTAGTATTCAGATTATGAACACTGAAGCTTTCTTT CASSIQIMNTEAFF
TRBJ2-2 TRBV19 TRBD2 - TGTGCCAGTAGAAGGCAGCGGGGAATCGACACCGGGGAGCTGTTTTTT CASRRQRGIDTGELFF
TRBJ2-5 TRBV18 - - TGTGCCAGCTCATCAAAACAAGAGACCCAGTACTTC CASSSKQETQYF
TRBJ2-2 TRBV7-2 - - TGTGCCAGCAGCTCGAGACTATACACCGGGGAGCTGTTTTTT CASSSRLYTGELFF
TRBJ1-2 TRBV28 TRBD1 - TGTGCCAGCAGGGCAGGGGGGGGCTACACCTTC CASRAGGGYTF
TRBJ2-5 TRBV20-1 - - TGCAGTGCTAGCAGTGAGGGGACCCAGTACTTC CSASSEGTQYF
TRBJ2-5 TRBV6-1 TRBD2 - TGTGCCAGCAGTGCTGACGGGGGGGCATATGAGACCCAGTACTTC CASSADGGAYETQYF
TRBJ1-1 TRBV21-1 - once TGTGCCAGCAGCAAAGGTTGCGGGGAAAGAACCCTTAAAAGAATAATGAACACTGAAGCTTTCTTT CASSKGCGERTLKRIMNTEAFF
TRBJ2-7 TRBV15 - once TGTGCCACCAGTCCCGGAAGCTACGAGCAGTACTTC CATSPGSYEQYF
TRBJ2-5 TRBV30 - - TGTGCCTGGAGTGTCATGGGAGAGACCCAGTACTTC CAWSVMGETQYF
TRBJ2-5 TRBV4-2 TRBD2 - TGTGCCAGCAGCCAAGGGCGAGCGGGGTTGGAAGAGACCCAGTACTTC CASSQGRAGLEETQYF
TRBJ1-1 TRBV10-3 - few TGTGCCATCAGTGAGCTCGGGTCAAGAGGAGAAGCTTTCTTT CAISELGSRGEAFF
TRBJ2-1 TRBV5-1 - - TGCGCCAGCAGCTTGCGACAGACGAGCTCCTACAATGAGCAGTTCTTC CASSLRQTSSYNEQFF
TRBJ1-2 TRBV7-9 - - TGTGCCAGCAGCTTGGAGGGCGGCTATGGCTACACCTTC CASSLEGGYGYTF
TRBJ2-3 TRBV20-1 - - TGCAGTGCTAGAAACAGGGACACGCAGTATTTT CSARNRDTQYF
TRBJ2-1 TRBV2 TRBD2 - TGTGCCAGCACCGCCAGCGGGAGTCGTATCGATGAGCAGTTCTTC CASTASGSRIDEQFF
TRBJ2-2 TRBV5-4 TRBD1 - TGTGCCAGCAGCTTGAACAGGGGAGACACCGGGGAGCTGTTTTTT CASSLNRGDTGELFF
TRBJ2-3 TRBV6-5 - once TGTGCCAGCAGTTATTCCGGGGATACGCAGTATTTT CASSYSGDTQYF
TRBJ1-1 TRBV28 - - TGTGCCAGCAGTTCCCCACCCGGGGACACTGAAGCTTTCTTT CASSSPPGDTEAFF
TRBJ2-5 TRBV4-1 TRBD1 few TGCGCCAGCAGCCAAGCCGACAGGGGTGGCCAAGAGACCCAGTACTTC CASSQADRGGQETQYF
TRBJ1-4 TRBV2 - - TGTGCCAGCAGTGAGAACGTACGTAGCACACTGTTTTTT CASSENVRSTLFF